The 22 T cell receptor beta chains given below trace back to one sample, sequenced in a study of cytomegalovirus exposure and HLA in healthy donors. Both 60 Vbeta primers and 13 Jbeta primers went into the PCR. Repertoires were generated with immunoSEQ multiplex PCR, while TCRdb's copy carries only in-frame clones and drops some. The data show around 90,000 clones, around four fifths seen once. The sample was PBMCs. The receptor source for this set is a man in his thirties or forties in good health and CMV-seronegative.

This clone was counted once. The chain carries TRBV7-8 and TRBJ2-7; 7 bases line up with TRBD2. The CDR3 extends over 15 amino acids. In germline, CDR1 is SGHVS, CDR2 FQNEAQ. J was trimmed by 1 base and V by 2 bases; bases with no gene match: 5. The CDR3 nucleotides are TGTGCCAGCAGCTTATCATGGGGGGGATCCTACGAGCAGTACTTC. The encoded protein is CASSLSWGGSYEQYF.

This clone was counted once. CDR3: CSGTSGRGVGELFF. CDR3 nucleotides: TGCAGCGGGACTAGCGGGAGGGGTGTCGGGGAGCTGTTTTTT. The rearrangement links TRBV29-1 to TRBJ2-2, with 15 bases matching TRBD2. Germline CDR1 reads SQVTM; CDR2 reads ANQGSEA. This CDR3 has 14 amino acids. V dropped 7 bases and J dropped 7; count of bases not matched to a gene: 4.

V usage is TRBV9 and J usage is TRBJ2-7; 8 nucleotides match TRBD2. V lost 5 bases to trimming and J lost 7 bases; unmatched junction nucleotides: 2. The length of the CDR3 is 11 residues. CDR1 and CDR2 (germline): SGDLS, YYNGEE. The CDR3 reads CASRSGGEQYF. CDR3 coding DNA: TGTGCCAGCAGGAGCGGGGGAGAGCAGTACTTC.

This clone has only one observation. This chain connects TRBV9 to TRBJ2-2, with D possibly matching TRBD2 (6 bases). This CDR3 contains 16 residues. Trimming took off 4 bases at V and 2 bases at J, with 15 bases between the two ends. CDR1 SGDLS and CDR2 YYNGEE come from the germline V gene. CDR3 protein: CASSLGGTANTGELFF. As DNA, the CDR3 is TGTGCCAGCAGCCTAGGAGGGACTGCAAACACCGGGGAGCTGTTTTTT.

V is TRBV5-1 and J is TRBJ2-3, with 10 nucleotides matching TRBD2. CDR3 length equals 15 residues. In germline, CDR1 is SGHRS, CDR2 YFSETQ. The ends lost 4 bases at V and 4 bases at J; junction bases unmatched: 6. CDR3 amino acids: CASSEREGRADTQYF. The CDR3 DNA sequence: TGCGCCAGCAGCGAGCGGGAGGGCCGCGCAGATACGCAGTATTTT.

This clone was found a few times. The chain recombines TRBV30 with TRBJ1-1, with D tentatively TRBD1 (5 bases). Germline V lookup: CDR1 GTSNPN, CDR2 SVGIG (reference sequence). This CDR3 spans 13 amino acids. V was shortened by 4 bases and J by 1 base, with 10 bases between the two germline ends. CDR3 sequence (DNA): TGTGCCTGGAAAAGTAGGGGGAACACTGAAGCTTTCTTT. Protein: CAWKSRGNTEAFF.

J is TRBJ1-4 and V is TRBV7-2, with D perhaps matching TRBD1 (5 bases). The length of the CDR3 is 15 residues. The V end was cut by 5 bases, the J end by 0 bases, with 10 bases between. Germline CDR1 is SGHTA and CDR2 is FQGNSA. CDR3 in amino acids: CASSVLGPTNEKLFF. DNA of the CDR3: TGTGCCAGCAGCGTGTTGGGGCCAACTAATGAAAAACTGTTTTTT.

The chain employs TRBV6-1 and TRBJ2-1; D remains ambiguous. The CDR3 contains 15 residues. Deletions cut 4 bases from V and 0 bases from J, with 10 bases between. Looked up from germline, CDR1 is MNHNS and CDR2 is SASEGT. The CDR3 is CASSALVSSYNEQFF. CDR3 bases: TGTGCCAGCAGTGCGCTCGTGAGCTCCTACAATGAGCAGTTCTTC.

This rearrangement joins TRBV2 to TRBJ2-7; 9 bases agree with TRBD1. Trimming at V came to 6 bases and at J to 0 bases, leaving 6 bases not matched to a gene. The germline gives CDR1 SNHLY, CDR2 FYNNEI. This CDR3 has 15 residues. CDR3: CASSERDRVSYEQYF. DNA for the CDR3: TGTGCCAGCAGCGAGCGGGACAGGGTCTCCTACGAGCAGTACTTC.

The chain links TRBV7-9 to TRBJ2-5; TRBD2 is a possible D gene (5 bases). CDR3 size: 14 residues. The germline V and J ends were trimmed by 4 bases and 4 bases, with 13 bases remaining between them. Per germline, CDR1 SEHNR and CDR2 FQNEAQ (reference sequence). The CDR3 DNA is TGTGCCAGCAGCTCAAGAACGGCGGGAGAGACCCAGTACTTC. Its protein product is CASSSRTAGETQYF.

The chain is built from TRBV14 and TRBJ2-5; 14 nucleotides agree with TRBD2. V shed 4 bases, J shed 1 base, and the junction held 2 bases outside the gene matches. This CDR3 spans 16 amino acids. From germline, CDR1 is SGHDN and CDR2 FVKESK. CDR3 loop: CASSLTSGRGQETQYF. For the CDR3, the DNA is TGTGCCAGCAGCCTGACTAGCGGGAGGGGCCAAGAGACCCAGTACTTC. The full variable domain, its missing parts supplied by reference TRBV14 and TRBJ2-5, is EAGVTQFPSHSVIEKGQTVTLRCDPISGHDNLYWYRRVMGKEIKFLLHFVKESKQDESGMPNNRFLAERTGGTYSTLKVQPAELEDSGVYFCASSLTSGRGQETQYFGPGTRLLVL.

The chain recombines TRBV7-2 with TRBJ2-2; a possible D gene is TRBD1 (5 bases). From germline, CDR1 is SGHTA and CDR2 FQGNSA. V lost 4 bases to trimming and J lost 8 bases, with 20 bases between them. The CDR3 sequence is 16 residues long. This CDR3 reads CASSWRGPGRFGELFF. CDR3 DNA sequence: TGTGCCAGCAGCTGGAGAGGTCCAGGGCGGTTTGGGGAGCTGTTTTTT.

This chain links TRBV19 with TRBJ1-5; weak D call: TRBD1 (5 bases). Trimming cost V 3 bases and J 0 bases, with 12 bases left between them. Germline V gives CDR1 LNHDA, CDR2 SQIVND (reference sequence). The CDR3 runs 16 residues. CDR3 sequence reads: CASSMSRRASNQPQHF. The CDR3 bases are TGTGCCAGTAGTATGAGTCGCAGGGCTAGCAATCAGCCCCAGCATTTT.

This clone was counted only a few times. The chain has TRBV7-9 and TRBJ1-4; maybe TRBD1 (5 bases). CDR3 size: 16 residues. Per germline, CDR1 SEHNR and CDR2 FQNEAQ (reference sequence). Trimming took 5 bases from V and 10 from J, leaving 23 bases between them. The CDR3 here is CASSRLGQESTGKLFF. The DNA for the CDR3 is TGTGCCAGCAGCCGCCTGGGGCAGGAGTCAACCGGAAAACTGTTTTTT.

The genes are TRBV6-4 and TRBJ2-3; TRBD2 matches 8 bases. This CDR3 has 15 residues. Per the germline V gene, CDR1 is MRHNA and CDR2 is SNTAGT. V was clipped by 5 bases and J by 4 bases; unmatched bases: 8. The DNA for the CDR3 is TGTGCCAGCAGTATTGCGGGAGGAGGGGCAGATACGCAGTATTTT. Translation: CASSIAGGGADTQYF.

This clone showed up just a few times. DNA of the CDR3: TGTGCCAGCAGCGGGGTCGAAACCGGGGAGCTGTTTTTT. It translates to CASSGVETGELFF. The chain is built from TRBV6-4 and TRBJ2-2; TRBD2 is a possible D gene (5 bases). The ends were cut back, 6 bases at V and 5 bases at J, with 10 bases in the middle. The CDR3 consists of 13 residues. Germline V lookup: CDR1 MRHNA, CDR2 SNTAGT.

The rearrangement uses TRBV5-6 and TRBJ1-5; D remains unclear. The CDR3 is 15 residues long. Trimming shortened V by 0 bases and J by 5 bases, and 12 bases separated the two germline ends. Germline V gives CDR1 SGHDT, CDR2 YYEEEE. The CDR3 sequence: CASSLGPGEDQPQHF. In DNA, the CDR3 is TGTGCCAGCAGCTTGGGACCCGGGGAGGATCAGCCCCAGCATTTT.

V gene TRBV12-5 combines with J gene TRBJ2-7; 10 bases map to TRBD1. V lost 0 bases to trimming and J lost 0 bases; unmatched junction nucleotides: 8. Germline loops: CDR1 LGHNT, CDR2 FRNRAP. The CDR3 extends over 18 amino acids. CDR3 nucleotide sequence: TGTGCTAGTGGTTTGGTAATGGGGACAGGGGAGGGCTCCTACGAGCAGTACTTC. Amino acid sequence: CASGLVMGTGEGSYEQYF.

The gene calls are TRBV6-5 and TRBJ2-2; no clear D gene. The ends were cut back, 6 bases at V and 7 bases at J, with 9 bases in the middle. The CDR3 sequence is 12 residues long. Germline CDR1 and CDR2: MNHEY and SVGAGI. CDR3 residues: CASRNLRGELFF. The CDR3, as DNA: TGTGCCAGCAGGAACCTGCGCGGGGAGCTGTTTTTT.

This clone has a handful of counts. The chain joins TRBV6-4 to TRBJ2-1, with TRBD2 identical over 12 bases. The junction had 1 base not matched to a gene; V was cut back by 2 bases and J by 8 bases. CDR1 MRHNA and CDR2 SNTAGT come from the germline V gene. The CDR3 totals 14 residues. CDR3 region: CASSDRLAGDEQFF. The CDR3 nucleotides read TGTGCCAGCAGTGACAGACTAGCGGGAGATGAGCAGTTCTTC.

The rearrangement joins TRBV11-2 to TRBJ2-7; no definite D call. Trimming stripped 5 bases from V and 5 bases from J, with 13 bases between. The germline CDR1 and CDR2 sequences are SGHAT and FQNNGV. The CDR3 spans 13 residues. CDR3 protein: CASSQQLYNEQYF. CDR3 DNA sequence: TGTGCCAGCAGCCAACAGTTATACAACGAGCAGTACTTC.

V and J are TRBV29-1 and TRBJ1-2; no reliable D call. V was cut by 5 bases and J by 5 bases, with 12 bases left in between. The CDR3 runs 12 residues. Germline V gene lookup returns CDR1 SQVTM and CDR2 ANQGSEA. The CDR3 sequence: CSVLGEGYGYTF. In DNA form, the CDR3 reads TGCAGCGTTCTAGGAGAGGGATATGGCTACACCTTC.